The clone carrying this TCR beta chain has a handful of counts. Its target is unknown. CDR3 length: 13 amino acids. Germline CDR1 SGHTA, CDR2 FQGNSA. Trimming took off 2 bases at V and 6 bases at J, with 11 bases between the two ends. TCRdb's table, derived via immunoSEQ multiplex PCR, lists solely in-frame clones and lacks some. The table records around 15,000 clones, about 80% of them present only once. The data belong to a study of vaccination effects on CD4 cells after COVID-19. Study overall: The post-vaccine samples were taken, at the median, 72 days after the second dose.

Antigen-specific CD4+ T cells were expanded (with viral peptide pools) by the ViraFEST assay ahead of sequencing. Researchers isolated CD4+ T cells once approximately eleven days of culture had elapsed. Subjects were given two BNT162b2 or mRNA-1273 vaccine doses. Vaccine recipients had no previous SARS-CoV-2 infection; their nucleocapsid antibodies were negative. V and J are TRBV7-2 and TRBJ2-7; no clear D gene. The source of this sequence is a human donor who received a COVID-19 vaccine. Here the sequenced sample was CD4+ T cells from PBMCs cultured with HCoV-NL63 spike peptides, taken after COVID-19 vaccination. CDR3 residues: CASSLLGKGEQYF. The CDR3 nucleotides read TGTGCCAGCAGCTTATTAGGTAAAGGCGAGCAGTACTTC.